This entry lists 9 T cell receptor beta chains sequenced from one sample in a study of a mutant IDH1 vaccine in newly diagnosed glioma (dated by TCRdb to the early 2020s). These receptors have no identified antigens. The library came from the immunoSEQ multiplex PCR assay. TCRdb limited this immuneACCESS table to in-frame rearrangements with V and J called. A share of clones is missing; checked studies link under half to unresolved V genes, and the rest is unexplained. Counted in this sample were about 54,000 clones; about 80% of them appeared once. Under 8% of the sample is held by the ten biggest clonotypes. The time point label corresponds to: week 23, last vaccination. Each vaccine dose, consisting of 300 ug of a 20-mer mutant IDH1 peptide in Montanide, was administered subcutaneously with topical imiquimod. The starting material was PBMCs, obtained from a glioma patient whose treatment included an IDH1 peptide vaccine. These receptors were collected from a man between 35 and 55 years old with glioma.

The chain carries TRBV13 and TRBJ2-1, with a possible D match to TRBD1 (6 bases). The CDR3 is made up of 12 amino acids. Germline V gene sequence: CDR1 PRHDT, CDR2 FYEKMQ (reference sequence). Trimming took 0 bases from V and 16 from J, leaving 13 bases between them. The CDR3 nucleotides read TGTGCCAGCAGCTTAGGTACAGGGCCATTTTTCTTC. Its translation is CASSLGTGPFFF.

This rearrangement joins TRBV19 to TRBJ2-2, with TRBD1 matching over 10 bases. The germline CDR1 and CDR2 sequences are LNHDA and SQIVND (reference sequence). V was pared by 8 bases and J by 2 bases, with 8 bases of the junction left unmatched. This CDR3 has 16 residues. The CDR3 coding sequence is TGTGCCAGTCGCGCCGGGGACAGGGGAAACACCGGGGAGCTGTTTTTT. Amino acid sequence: CASRAGDRGNTGELFF.

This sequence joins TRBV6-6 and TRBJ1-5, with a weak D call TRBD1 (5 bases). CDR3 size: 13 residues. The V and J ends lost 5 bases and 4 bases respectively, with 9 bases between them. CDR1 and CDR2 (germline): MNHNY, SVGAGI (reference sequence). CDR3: CASSIDRNQPQHF. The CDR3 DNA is TGTGCCAGCAGTATAGACAGAAATCAGCCCCAGCATTTT.

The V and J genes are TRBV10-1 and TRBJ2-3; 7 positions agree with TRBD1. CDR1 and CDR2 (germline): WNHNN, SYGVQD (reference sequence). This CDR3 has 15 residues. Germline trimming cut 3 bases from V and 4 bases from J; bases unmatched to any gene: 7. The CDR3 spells CASSDGTVGADTQYF. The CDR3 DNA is TGCGCCAGCAGTGACGGGACAGTGGGGGCAGATACGCAGTATTTT.

The CDR3 sequence is CASRNWDRENTEAFF. The CDR3 region has the DNA TGTGCCAGCAGAAACTGGGACAGGGAGAACACTGAAGCTTTCTTT. The V gene is TRBV6-1, the J gene TRBJ1-1; 9 nucleotides line up with TRBD1. This CDR3 is built from 15 residues. The J segment lost 1 base and the V segment lost 6 bases, leaving 6 bases of the junction unmatched. CDR1 is MNHNS, CDR2 SASEGT, per germline.

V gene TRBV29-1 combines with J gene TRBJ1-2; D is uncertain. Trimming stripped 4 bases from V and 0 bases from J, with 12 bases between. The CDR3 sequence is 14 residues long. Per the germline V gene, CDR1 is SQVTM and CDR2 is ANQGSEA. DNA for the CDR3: TGCAGCGTTGTCGGTTCCGCGACTAACTATGGCTACACCTTC. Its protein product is CSVVGSATNYGYTF. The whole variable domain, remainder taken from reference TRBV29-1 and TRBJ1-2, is SAVISQKPSRDICQRGTSLTIQCQVDSQVTMMFWYRQQPGQSLTLIATANQGSEATYESGFVIDKFPISRPNLTFSTLTVSNMSPEDSSIYLCSVVGSATNYGYTFGSGTRLTVV.

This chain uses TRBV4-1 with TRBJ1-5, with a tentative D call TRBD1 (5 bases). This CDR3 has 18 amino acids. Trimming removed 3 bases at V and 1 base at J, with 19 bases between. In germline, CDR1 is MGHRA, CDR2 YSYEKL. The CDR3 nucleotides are TGCGCCAGCAGCCAGGCTACTCAGGGCCAGATAAGCAATCAGCCCCAGCATTTT. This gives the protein CASSQATQGQISNQPQHF.

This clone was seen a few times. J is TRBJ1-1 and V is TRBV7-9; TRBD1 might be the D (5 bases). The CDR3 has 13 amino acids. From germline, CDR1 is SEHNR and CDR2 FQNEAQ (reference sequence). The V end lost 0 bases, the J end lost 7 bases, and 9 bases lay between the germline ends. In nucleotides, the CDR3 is TGTGCCAGCAGCTTAGCCTTGGGGGGTGAAGCTTTCTTT. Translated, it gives CASSLALGGEAFF.

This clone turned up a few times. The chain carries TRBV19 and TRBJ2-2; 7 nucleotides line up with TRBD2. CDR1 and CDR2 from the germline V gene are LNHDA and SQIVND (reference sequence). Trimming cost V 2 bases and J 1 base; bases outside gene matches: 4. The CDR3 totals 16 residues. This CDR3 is CASSIMASGNTGELFF. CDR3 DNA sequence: TGTGCCAGTAGTATAATGGCTAGCGGGAACACCGGGGAGCTGTTTTTT.